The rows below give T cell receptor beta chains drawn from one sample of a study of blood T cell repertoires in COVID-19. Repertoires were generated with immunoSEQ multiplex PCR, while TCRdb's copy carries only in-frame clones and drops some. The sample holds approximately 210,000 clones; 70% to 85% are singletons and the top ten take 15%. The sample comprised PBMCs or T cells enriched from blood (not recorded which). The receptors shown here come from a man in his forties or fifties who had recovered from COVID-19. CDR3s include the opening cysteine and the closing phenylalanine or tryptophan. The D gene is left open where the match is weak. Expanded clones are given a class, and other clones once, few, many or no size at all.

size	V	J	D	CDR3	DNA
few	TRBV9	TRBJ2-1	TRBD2	CASSVGSLAANNEQFF	TGTGCCAGCAGCGTAGGGTCCCTAGCGGCTAACAATGAGCAGTTCTTC
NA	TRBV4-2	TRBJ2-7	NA	CASSQRGSYEQYF	TGTGCCAGCAGCCAGCGGGGATCCTACGAGCAGTACTTC
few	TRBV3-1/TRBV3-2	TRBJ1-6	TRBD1	CASGRQGAPPLHF	TGTGCCAGCGGTAGACAGGGTGCCCCACCCCTCCACTTT
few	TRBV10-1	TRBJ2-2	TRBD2	CASSAGRAGTGELFF	TGCGCCAGCAGTGCCGGGAGGGCGGGCACCGGGGAGCTGTTTTTT
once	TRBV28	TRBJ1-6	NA	CASSLEPGGYDSPLHF	TGTGCCAGCAGTTTAGAGCCGGGGGGGTACGATTCACCCCTCCACTTT
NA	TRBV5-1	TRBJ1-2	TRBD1	CASSLGQGEGYTF	TGCGCCAGCAGCTTGGGACAGGGAGAAGGCTACACCTTC
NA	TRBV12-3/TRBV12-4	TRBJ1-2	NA	CASSIEANYGYTF	TGTGCCAGCAGCATAGAAGCTAACTATGGCTACACCTTC
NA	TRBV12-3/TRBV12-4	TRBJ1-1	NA	CASIKGENTEAFF	TGTGCCAGCATCAAAGGGGAGAACACTGAAGCTTTCTTT
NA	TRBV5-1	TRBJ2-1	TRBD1	CASGQTGGSYNEQFF	TGCGCCAGCGGACAAACAGGGGGGTCCTACAATGAGCAGTTCTTC
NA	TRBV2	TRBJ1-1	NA	CASSEEGRPRAFF	TGTGCCAGCAGTGAGGAGGGACGCCCCAGAGCTTTCTTT
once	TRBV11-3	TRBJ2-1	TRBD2	CASSVSGSTYNEQFF	TGTGCCAGCAGCGTTAGCGGGAGCACCTACAATGAGCAGTTCTTC